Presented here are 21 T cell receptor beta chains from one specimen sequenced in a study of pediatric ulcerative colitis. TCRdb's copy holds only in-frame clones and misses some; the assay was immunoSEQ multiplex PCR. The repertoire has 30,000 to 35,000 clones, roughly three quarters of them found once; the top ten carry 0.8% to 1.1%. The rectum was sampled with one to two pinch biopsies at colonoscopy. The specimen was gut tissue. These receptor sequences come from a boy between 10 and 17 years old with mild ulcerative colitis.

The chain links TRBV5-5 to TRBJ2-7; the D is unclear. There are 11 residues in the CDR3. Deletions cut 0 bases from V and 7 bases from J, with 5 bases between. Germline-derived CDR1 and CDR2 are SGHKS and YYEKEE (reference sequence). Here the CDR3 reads CASSLDGEQYF. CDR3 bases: TGTGCCAGCAGCTTGGATGGAGAGCAGTACTTC.

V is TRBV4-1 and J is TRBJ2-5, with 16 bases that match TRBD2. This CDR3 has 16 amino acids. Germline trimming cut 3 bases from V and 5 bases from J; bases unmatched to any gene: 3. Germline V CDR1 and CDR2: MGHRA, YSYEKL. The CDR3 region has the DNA TGCGCCAGCAGCCAGGGGACTAGCGGGGGGGGTGAGACCCAGTACTTC. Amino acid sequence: CASSQGTSGGGETQYF.

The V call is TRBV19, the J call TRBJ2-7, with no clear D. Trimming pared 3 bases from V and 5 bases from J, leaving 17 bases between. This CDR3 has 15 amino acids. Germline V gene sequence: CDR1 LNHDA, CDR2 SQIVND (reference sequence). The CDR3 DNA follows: TGTGCCAGTAGTATTTGGCAGGCCGGACCGGACGAGCAGTACTTC. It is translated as CASSIWQAGPDEQYF.

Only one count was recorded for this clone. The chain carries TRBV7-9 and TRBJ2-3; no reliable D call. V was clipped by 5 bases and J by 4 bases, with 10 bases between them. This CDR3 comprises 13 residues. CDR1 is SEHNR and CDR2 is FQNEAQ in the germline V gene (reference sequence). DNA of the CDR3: TGTGCCAGCAGCCCGGTTGGGTCAGATACGCAGTATTTT. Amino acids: CASSPVGSDTQYF.

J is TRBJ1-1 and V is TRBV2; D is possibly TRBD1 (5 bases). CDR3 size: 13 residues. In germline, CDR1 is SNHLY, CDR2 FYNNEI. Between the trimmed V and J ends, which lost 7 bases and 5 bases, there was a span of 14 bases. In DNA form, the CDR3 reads TGTGCCAGCATGGGGGAGGTAGAAACTGAAGCTTTCTTT. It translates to CASMGEVETEAFF.

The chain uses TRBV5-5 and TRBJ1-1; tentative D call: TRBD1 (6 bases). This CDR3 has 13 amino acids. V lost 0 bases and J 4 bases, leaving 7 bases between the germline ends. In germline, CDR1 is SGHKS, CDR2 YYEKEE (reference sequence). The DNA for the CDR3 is TGTGCCAGCAGCTTGGTGGACAGCACTGAAGCTTTCTTT. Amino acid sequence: CASSLVDSTEAFF.

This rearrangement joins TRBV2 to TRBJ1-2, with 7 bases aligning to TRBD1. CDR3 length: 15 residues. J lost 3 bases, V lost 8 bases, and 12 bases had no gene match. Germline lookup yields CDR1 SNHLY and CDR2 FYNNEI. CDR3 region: CASLAGLGQDYGYTF. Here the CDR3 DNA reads TGTGCCAGCCTAGCAGGTCTCGGACAGGACTATGGCTACACCTTC.

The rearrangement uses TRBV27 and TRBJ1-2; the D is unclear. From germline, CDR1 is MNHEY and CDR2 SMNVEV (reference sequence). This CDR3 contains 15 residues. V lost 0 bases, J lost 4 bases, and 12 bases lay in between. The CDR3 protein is CASSLSKGGGYGYTF. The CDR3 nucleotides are TGTGCCAGCAGTTTATCGAAGGGAGGCGGCTATGGCTACACCTTC.

CDR3 sequence reads: CASSYGATSGNEQFF. CDR3 nucleotides: TGCGCCAGCAGCTATGGGGCGACCTCCGGGAATGAGCAGTTCTTC. The rearrangement links TRBV5-1 to TRBJ2-1, with TRBD1 as a possible D gene (5 bases). V was pared by 3 bases and J by 7 bases, with 17 bases between. The CDR3 covers 15 residues. Germline values: CDR1 SGHRS, CDR2 YFSETQ.

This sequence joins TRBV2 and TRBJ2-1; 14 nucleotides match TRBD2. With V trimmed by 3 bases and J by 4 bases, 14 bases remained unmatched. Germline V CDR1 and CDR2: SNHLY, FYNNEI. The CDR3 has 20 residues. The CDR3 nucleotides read TGTGCCAGCAGTGACCCGACTAGCGGGGGGGACCCCTGGGATTACAATGAGCAGTTCTTC. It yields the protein CASSDPTSGGDPWDYNEQFF.

The CDR3: CASSLGDTQYF. CDR3 DNA sequence: TGTGCCAGCAGCTTAGGAGATACGCAGTATTTT. The chain carries TRBV11-2 and TRBJ2-3, with D uncertain. V dropped 1 base and J dropped 5 bases, with 1 base sitting between them. Germline CDR1 and CDR2: SGHAT and FQNNGV. The CDR3 is 11 amino acids.

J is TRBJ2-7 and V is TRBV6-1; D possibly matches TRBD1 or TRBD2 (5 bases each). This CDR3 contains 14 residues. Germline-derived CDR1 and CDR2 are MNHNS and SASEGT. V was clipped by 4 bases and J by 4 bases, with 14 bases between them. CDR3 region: CASSAQGPWYEQYF. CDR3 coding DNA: TGTGCCAGCAGTGCCCAGGGACCGTGGTACGAGCAGTACTTC.

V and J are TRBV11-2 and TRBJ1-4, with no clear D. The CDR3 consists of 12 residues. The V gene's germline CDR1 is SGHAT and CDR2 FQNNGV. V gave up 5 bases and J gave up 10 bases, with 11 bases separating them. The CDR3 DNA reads TGTGCCAGCAGCCCATTACAAGGAAAACTGTTTTTT. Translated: CASSPLQGKLFF.

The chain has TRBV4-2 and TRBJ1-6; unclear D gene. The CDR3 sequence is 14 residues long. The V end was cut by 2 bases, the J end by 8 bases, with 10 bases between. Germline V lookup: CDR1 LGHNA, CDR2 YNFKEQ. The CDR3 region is CASSQQAWDSPLHF. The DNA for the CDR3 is TGTGCCAGCAGCCAACAGGCCTGGGATTCACCCCTCCACTTT.

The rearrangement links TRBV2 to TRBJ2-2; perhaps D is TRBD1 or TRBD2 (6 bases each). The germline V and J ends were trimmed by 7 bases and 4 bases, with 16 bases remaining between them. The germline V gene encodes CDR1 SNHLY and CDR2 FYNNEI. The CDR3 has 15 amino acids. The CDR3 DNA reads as TGTGCCAGCACCAAGACAAGGGGGGTCACCGGGGAGCTGTTTTTT. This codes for CASTKTRGVTGELFF. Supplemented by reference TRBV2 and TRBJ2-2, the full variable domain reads EPEVTQTPSHQVTQMGQEVILRCVPISNHLYFYWYRQILGQKVEFLVSFYNNEISEKSEIFDDQFSVERPDGSNFTLKIRSTKLEDSAMYFCASTKTRGVTGELFFGEGSRLTVL.

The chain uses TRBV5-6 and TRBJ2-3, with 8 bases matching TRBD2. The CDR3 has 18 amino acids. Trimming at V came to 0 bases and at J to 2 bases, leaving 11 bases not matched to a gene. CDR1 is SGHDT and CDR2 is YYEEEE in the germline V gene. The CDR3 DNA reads TGTGCCAGCAGCTTGGGTCGGGGGGGCCTCGGTTCCACAGATACGCAGTATTTT. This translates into CASSLGRGGLGSTDTQYF.

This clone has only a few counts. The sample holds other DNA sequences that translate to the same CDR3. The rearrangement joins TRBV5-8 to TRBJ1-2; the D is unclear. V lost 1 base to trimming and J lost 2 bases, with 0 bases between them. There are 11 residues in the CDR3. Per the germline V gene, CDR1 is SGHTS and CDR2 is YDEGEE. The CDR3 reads CASSLNYGYTF. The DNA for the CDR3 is TGTGCCAGCAGCTTGAACTATGGCTACACCTTC.

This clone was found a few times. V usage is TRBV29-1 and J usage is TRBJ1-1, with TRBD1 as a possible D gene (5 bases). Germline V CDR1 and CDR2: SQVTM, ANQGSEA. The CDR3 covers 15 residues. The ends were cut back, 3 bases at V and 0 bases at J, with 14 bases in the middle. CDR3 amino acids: CSVDGTEFMNTEAFF. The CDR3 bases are TGCAGCGTTGATGGGACGGAGTTCATGAACACTGAAGCTTTCTTT.

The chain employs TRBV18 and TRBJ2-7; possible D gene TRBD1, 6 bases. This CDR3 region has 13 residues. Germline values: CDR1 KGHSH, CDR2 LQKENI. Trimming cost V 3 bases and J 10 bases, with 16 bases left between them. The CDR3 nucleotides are TGTGCCAGCTCACCGTCCCGGGACATGTTCCAGTACTTC. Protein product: CASSPSRDMFQYF.

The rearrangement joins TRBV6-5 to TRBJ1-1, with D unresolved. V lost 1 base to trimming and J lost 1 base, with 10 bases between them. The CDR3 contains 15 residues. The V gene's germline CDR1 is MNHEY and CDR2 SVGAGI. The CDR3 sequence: CASSYFHQSNTEAFF. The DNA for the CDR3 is TGTGCCAGCAGTTACTTCCATCAATCGAACACTGAAGCTTTCTTT.

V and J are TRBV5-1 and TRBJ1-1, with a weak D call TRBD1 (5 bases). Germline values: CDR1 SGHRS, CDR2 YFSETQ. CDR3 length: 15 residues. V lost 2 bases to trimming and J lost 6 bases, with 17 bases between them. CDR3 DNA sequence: TGCGCCAGCAGCTTAATCCCCGAGGGGATACCTGAAGCTTTCTTT. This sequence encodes CASSLIPEGIPEAFF.